This T cell receptor beta chain originates from a study of PD-1 blockade in mismatch repair-deficient tumors. Looking at the study overall: Patients had approximately 11 mismatch repair-deficient cancer types, all previously treated and progressing.

Germline-derived CDR1 and CDR2 are SGHAT and FQNNGV. The length of the CDR3 is 15 residues. Losses at the gene ends were 5 bases for V and 8 bases for J; bases not matched to a gene: 13. This clone was observed a handful of times. Antigen unknown. Study results and caveats: Tumor-resident clones, often undetectable pretreatment in blood, expanded then contracted after pembrolizumab.

All patients were mismatch repair deficient, assessed by either PCR or immunohistochemistry. A few pembrolizumab responders had their TCRs sequenced. TCRdb keeps only in-frame clones here, not all; method: immunoSEQ multiplex PCR. The profile shows some 130,000 clones, 88% of them singletons. This chain links TRBV11-2 with TRBJ1-2; 8 bases fit TRBD1. The source material was peripheral blood, sampled approximately 73 weeks after starting pembrolizumab. This receptor was obtained from an adult with mismatch repair-deficient cancer. Here the CDR3 DNA reads TGTGCCAGCAGCCCCGAAGGACAGGGTACGGGGGGCTACACCTTC. Translating it yields CASSPEGQGTGGYTF. The full variable domain, completed using reference TRBV11-2 and TRBJ1-2, is EAGVAQSPRYKIIEKRQSVAFWCNPISGHATLYWYQQILGQGPKLLIQFQNNGVVDDSQLPKDRFSAERLKGVDSTLKIQPAKLEDSAVYLCASSPEGQGTGGYTFGSGTRLTVV.